The sequence of this T cell receptor (beta chain) was determined in a study of identical twins. Using its own MiXCR run on the 5' RACE reads, TCRdb lists one record per CDR3 protein. The sample lists some 460,000 distinct CDR3 sequences; approximately 15% were seen once. The CDR3 has 15 residues. V dropped 1 base and J dropped 0 bases, with 11 bases sitting between them. The germline gives CDR1 SQVTM, CDR2 ANQGSEA. Study-wide points: There was an excess of low generation probability in the out-of-frame alpha sequences that twins shared. Conclusions were based on cross-sectional statistical analysis, without following the same donors.

This clonotype has a count of ten or more. The antigen remains unidentified. The data also belong to a second study, concerning yellow fever vaccine responses in identical twins.

Sequenced material: CD4+ T cells sorted from blood. The J gene is TRBJ2-3, the V gene TRBV29-1; no clear D gene. The TCR comes from a woman under 30 in good health. The CDR3: CSVEGTSLSTDTQYF. The CDR3 coding sequence is TGCAGCGTTGAAGGGACCTCGCTTAGCACAGATACGCAGTATTTT.